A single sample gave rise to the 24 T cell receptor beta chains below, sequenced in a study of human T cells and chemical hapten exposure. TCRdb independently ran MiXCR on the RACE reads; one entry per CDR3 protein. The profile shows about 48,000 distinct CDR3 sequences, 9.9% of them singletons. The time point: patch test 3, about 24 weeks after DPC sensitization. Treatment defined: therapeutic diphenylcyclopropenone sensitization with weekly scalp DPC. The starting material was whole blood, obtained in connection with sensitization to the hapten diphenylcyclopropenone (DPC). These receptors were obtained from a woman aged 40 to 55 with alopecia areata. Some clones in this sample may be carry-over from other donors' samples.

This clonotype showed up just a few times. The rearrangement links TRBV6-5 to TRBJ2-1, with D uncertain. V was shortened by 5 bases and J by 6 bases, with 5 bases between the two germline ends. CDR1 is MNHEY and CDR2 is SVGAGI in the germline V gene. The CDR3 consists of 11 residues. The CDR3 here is CASSKINEQFF. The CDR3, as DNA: TGTGCCAGCAGTAAAATCAATGAGCAGTTCTTC.

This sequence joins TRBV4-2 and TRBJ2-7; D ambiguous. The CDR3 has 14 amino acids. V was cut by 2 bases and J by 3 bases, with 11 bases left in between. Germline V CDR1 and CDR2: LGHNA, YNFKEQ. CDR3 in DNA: TGTGCCAGCAGCCAACGCGGAAAAAACTACGAGCAGTACTTC. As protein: CASSQRGKNYEQYF.

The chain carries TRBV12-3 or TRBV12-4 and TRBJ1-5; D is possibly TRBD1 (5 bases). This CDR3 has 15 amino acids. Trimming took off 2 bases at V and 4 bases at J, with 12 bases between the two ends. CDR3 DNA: TGTGCCAGCAGTTTATGGGGGGAAGGGAATCAGCCCCAGCATTTT. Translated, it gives CASSLWGEGNQPQHF.

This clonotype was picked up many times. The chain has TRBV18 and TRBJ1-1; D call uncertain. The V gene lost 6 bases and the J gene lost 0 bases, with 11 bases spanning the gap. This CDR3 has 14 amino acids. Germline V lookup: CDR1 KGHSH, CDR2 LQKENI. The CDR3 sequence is CASSLDYMNTEAFF. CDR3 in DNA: TGTGCCAGCTCTCTGGACTACATGAACACTGAAGCTTTCTTT. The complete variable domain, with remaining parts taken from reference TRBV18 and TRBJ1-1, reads NAGVMQNPRHLVRRRGQEARLRCSPMKGHSHVYWYRQLPEEGLKFMVYLQKENIIDESGMPKERFSAEFPKEGPSILRIQQVVRGDSAAYFCASSLDYMNTEAFFGQGTRLTVV.

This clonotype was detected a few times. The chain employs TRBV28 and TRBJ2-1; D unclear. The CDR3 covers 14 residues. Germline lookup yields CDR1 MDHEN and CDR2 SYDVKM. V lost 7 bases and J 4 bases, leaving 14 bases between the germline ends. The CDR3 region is CASNEDLPYNEQFF. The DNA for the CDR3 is TGTGCCAGCAACGAGGACCTACCTTACAATGAGCAGTTCTTC.

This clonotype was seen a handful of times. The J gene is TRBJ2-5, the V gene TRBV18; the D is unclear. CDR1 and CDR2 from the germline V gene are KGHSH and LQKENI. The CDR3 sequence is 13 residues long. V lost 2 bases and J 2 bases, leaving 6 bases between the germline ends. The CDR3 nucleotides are TGTGCCAGCTCACCAGATGATCAAGAGACCCAGTACTTC. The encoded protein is CASSPDDQETQYF.

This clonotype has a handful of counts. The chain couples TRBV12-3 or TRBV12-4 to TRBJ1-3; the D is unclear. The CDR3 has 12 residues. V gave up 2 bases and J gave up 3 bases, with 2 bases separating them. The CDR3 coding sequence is TGTGCCAGCAGTTTACTTGGAAACACCATATATTTT. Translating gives CASSLLGNTIYF.

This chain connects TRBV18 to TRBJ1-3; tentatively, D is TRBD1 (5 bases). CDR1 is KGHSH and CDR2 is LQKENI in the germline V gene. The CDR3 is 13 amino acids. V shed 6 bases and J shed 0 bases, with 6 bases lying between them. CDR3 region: CASSTASGNTIYF. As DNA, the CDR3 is TGTGCCAGCTCGACAGCCTCTGGAAACACCATATATTTT.

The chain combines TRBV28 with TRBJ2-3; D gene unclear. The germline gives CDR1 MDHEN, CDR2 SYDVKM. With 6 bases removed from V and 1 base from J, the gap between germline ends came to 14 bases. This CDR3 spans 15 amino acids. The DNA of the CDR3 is TGTGCCAGCAGGACCACTGCTTGGGGCACAGATACGCAGTATTTT. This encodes CASRTTAWGTDTQYF.

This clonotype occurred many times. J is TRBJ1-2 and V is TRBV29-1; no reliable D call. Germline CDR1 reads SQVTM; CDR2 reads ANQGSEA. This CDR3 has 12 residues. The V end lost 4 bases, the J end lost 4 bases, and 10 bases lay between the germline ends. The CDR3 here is CSVGPIGYGYTF. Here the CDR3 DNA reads TGCAGCGTTGGGCCCATAGGCTATGGCTACACCTTC.

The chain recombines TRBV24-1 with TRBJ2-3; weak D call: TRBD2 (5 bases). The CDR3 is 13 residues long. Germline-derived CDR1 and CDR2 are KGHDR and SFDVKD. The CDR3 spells CATQTLATDTQYF. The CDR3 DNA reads TGTGCGACCCAAACTCTAGCAACAGATACGCAGTATTTT.

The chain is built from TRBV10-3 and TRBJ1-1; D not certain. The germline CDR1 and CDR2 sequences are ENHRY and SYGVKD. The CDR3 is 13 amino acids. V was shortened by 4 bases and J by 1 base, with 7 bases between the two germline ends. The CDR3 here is CAISGSENTEAFF. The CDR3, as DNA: TGTGCCATCAGTGGTTCGGAGAACACTGAAGCTTTCTTT.

CDR3 DNA: TGCAGTGCCAAACCTGCCGGGGCGAACACTGAAGCTTTCTTT. It translates to CSAKPAGANTEAFF. The chain recombines TRBV20-1 with TRBJ1-1, with D perhaps TRBD1 (5 bases). CDR1 is DFQATT and CDR2 is SNEGSKA in the germline V gene (reference sequence). The germline V and J ends were trimmed by 6 bases and 1 base, with 15 bases remaining between them. The CDR3 spans 14 residues.

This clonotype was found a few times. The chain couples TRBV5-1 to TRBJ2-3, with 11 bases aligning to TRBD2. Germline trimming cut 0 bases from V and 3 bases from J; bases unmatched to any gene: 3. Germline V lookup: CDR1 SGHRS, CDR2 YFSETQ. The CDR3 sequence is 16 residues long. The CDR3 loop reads CASSLGTSGRTDTQYF. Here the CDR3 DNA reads TGCGCCAGCAGCTTGGGGACTAGCGGGCGAACAGATACGCAGTATTTT.

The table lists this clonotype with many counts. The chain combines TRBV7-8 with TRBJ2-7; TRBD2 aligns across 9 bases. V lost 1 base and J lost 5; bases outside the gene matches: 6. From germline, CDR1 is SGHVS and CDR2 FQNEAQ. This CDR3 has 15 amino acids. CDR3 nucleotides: TGTGCCAGCAGCTTAGAGGCAGGGACTAGCCACGAGCAGTACTTC. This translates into CASSLEAGTSHEQYF.

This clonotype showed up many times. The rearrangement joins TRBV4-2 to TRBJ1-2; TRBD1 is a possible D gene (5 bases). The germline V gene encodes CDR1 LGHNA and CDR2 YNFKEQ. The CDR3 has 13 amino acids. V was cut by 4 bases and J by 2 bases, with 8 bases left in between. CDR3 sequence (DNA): TGTGCCAGCAGCCCAGGGCCCAACTATGGCTACACCTTC. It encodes CASSPGPNYGYTF.

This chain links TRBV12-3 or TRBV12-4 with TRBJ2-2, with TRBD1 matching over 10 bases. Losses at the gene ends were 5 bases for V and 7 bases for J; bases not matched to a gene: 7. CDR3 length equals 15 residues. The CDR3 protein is CASSPRQGAGGELFF. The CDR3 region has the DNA TGTGCCAGCAGTCCTCGACAGGGGGCAGGCGGGGAGCTGTTTTTT.

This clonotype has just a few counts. The CDR3 coding sequence is TGTGCCAGCAGCCAAGATAACAGCGGGGGGGTGTACAATGAGCAGTTCTTC. It yields the protein CASSQDNSGGVYNEQFF. V is TRBV4-2 and J is TRBJ2-1; 10 nucleotides agree with TRBD2. The CDR3 covers 17 residues. CDR1 is LGHNA, CDR2 YNFKEQ, per germline. With V trimmed by 0 bases and J by 4 bases, 6 bases remained unmatched.

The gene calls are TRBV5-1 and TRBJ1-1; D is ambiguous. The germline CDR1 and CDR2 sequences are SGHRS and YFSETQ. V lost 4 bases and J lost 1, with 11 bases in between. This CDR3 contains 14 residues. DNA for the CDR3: TGCGCCAGCAGCAGCACACGGGGGAACACTGAAGCTTTCTTT. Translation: CASSSTRGNTEAFF.

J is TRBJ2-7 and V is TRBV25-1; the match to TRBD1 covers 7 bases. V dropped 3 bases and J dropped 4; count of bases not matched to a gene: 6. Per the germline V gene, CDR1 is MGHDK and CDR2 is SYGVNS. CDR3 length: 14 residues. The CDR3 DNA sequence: TGTGCCAGCAGTGAGGGGACAGTTTTGTACGAGCAGTACTTC. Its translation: CASSEGTVLYEQYF.

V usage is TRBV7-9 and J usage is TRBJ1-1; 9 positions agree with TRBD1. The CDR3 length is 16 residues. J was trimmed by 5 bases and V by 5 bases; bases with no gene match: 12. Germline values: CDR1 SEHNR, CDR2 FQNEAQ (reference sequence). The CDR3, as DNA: TGTGCCAGCAGCCCACAGGGGGCAAGAAGGCGTACTGAAGCTTTCTTT. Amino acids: CASSPQGARRRTEAFF.

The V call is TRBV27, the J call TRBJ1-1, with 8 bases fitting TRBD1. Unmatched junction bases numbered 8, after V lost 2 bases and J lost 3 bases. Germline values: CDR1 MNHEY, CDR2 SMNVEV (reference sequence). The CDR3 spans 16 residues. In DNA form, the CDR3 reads TGTGCCAGCAGTTTAACTTTCCAGGGGGCCCACACTGAAGCTTTCTTT. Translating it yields CASSLTFQGAHTEAFF.

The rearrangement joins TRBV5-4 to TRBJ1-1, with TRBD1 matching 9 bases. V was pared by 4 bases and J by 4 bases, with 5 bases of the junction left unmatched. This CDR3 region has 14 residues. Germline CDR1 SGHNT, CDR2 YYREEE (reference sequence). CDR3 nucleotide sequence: TGTGCCAGCAGCCTTTCGACAGGGGGCACTGAAGCTTTCTTT. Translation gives CASSLSTGGTEAFF.

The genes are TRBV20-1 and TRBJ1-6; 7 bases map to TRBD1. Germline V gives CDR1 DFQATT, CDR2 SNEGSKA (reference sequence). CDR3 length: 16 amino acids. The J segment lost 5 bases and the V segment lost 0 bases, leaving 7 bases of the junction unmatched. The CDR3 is CSARDLTTGDNSPLHF. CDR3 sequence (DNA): TGCAGTGCTAGAGATTTAACCACAGGGGATAATTCACCCCTCCACTTT.